This T cell receptor (beta chain) comes out of a study of T cells in Graves' hyperthyroidism and ophthalmopathy. Details on this clonotype: As yet, its antigen is unknown.

Study-level findings and limits: The model forecast ophthalmopathy, anticipating it by a median approximately 6.2 months before onset.

The ends were cut back, 4 bases at V and 2 bases at J, with 15 bases in the middle. The CDR3 covers 16 residues. The V gene's germline CDR1 is SGDLS and CDR2 YYNGEE. Uncontrolled infections, other autoimmune diseases, pregnancy or lactation led to exclusion of patients. The authors obtained PBMCs from about 9.5 ml of fresh peripheral blood. Authors of the study amplified TCR beta CDR3 regions from RNA transcripts. The HTBI primer set was used in a first-round RT-PCR of the TCR CDR3. MiXCR was run by TCRdb on the multiplex PCR reads, yielding one entry per CDR3 protein. The sample yields some 800,000 distinct CDR3 sequences, over 35% seen once.

This clonotype originated in a man aged 18 to 30 with Graves' hyperthyroidism. The sequenced sample was blood. This sequence joins TRBV9 and TRBJ2-2, with D maybe TRBD1 (5 bases). DNA for the CDR3: TGTGCCAGCAGCCAAGATGCAGGGCCCAACACCGGGGAGCTGTTTTTT. Amino acids: CASSQDAGPNTGELFF.